This T cell receptor beta chain was sequenced for a study of T cell repertoires in cytomegalovirus infection. TCRdb used MiXCR to reprocess the reads, holding one entry per CDR3 protein. The table shows some 250,000 distinct CDR3 sequences, with 9.1% occurring only once. The CDR3 runs to 13 residues. The germline V and J ends were trimmed by 3 bases and 4 bases, with 12 bases remaining between them. The germline V gene has CDR1 SQVTM and CDR2 ANQGSEA. This receptor was obtained from a human donor in good health (CMV status not recorded). Some clones in this sample may be carry-over from other donors' samples. The specimen sequenced was PBMCs. V and J are TRBV29-1 and TRBJ1-1, with unresolved D. The CDR3 loop is CSVDWQTGTEAFF. Written as DNA, the CDR3 is TGCAGCGTTGACTGGCAGACGGGCACTGAAGCTTTCTTT.